These T cell receptor beta chains were read from a single sample in a study of CD8 T cells in Susac syndrome. MiXCR, applied by TCRdb to the immunoSEQ multiplex PCR reads, yields one record per CDR3 protein. The repertoire has approximately 140,000 distinct CDR3 sequences, about 95% of them found once; the top ten carry 0.11%. Sequenced: CD4+ T cells from PBMCs. The receptors were gathered from a human donor with multiple sclerosis. The CDR3 runs from the conserved cysteine through the conserved F or W. D genes are given only for firm matches. Clone sizes are given selectively: once, few, many, or a class where the clone is expanded.

v_gene: TRBV12-3/TRBV12-4
d_gene: TRBD1
abundance: NA
j_gene: TRBJ2-7
CDR3nt: TGTGCCAGCAGCCTGACAGGGAATGGCGAGCAGTACTTC
CDR3aa: CASSLTGNGEQYF

v_gene: TRBV14
d_gene: TRBD2
abundance: NA
j_gene: TRBJ2-5
CDR3nt: TGTGCCAGCAGTCCAATAACCGGGACTAGGGGAGAGACCCAGTACTTC
CDR3aa: CASSPITGTRGETQYF

v_gene: TRBV2
d_gene: TRBD1
abundance: once
j_gene: TRBJ1-2
CDR3nt: TGTGCCAGCAGTGAGGGGGGACAGAGTAATGGCTACACCTTC
CDR3aa: CASSEGGQSNGYTF

v_gene: TRBV24-1
d_gene: TRBD1
abundance: once
j_gene: TRBJ2-1
CDR3nt: TGTGCCACCAGTGAGGCGGGACAGGGTAGCTACAATGAGCAGTTCTTC
CDR3aa: CATSEAGQGSYNEQFF

v_gene: TRBV7-6
d_gene: NA
abundance: once
j_gene: TRBJ1-1
CDR3nt: TGTGCCAGCAGCTTAGTTTCACAGGGGAACACTGAAGCTTTCTTT
CDR3aa: CASSLVSQGNTEAFF

v_gene: TRBV27
d_gene: NA
abundance: NA
j_gene: TRBJ2-3
CDR3nt: TGTGCCAGCGGTCCCGTCGACGGAACTGTTTTGGCAGATACGCAGTATTTT
CDR3aa: CASGPVDGTVLADTQYF

v_gene: TRBV7-8
d_gene: NA
abundance: NA
j_gene: TRBJ2-3
CDR3nt: TGTGCCAGCAGCTTAGGGGGGGTTGGGGATACGCAGTATTTT
CDR3aa: CASSLGGVGDTQYF

v_gene: TRBV20-1
d_gene: TRBD1
abundance: NA
j_gene: TRBJ2-1
CDR3nt: TGCAGTGCCAGGGGGTGGGATGAGCAGTTCTTC
CDR3aa: CSARGWDEQFF

v_gene: TRBV6-1
d_gene: NA
abundance: NA
j_gene: TRBJ1-2
CDR3nt: TGTGCCAGCAGTGAGTCCGGGGGGGTAAACTATGGCTACACCTTC
CDR3aa: CASSESGGVNYGYTF

v_gene: TRBV29-1
d_gene: TRBD1
abundance: NA
j_gene: TRBJ2-1
CDR3nt: TGCAGCGTTGACTTCGGACAGGGTCTTCTCTTC
CDR3aa: CSVDFGQGLLF

v_gene: TRBV20-1
d_gene: NA
abundance: NA
j_gene: TRBJ2-7
CDR3nt: TGCAGTGCTAGAGACCCAACAGGGTACAACGAGCAGTACTTC
CDR3aa: CSARDPTGYNEQYF

v_gene: TRBV5-4
d_gene: NA
abundance: NA
j_gene: TRBJ1-2
CDR3nt: TGTGCCAGCAGCTTGGGTCAGTCTTACTATGGCTACACCTTC
CDR3aa: CASSLGQSYYGYTF

v_gene: TRBV6-6
d_gene: NA
abundance: NA
j_gene: TRBJ1-5
CDR3nt: TGTGCCAGCACCCGGGGTGATAGCAATCAGCCCCAGCATTTT
CDR3aa: CASTRGDSNQPQHF

v_gene: TRBV2
d_gene: NA
abundance: NA
j_gene: TRBJ2-7
CDR3nt: TGTGCCAGCAGTGCTAGGGTAGAAGAGAGGCAGTACTTC
CDR3aa: CASSARVEERQYF

v_gene: TRBV29-1
d_gene: NA
abundance: NA
j_gene: TRBJ1-1
CDR3nt: TGCAGCGTTGGACGGGGGACTGAAGCTTTCTTT
CDR3aa: CSVGRGTEAFF

v_gene: TRBV7-2
d_gene: NA
abundance: few
j_gene: TRBJ2-7
CDR3nt: TGTGCCAGCAGCCTCTCAAGCGAGCAGTACTTC
CDR3aa: CASSLSSEQYF

v_gene: TRBV18
d_gene: TRBD2
abundance: NA
j_gene: TRBJ2-1
CDR3nt: TGTGCCAGCTCACTACGGGAGGCTTCCTACAATGAGCAGTTCTTC
CDR3aa: CASSLREASYNEQFF

v_gene: TRBV3-1
d_gene: TRBD2
abundance: NA
j_gene: TRBJ2-5
CDR3nt: TGTGCCAGCAGCCCTCTGGCGGGAGTAGGGGAGACCCAGTACTTC
CDR3aa: CASSPLAGVGETQYF

v_gene: TRBV28
d_gene: NA
abundance: NA
j_gene: TRBJ2-7
CDR3nt: TGTGCCAGCACCCCCGCCCGAGGGGCCTCCTACGAGCAGTACTTC
CDR3aa: CASTPARGASYEQYF

v_gene: TRBV7-9
d_gene: NA
abundance: NA
j_gene: TRBJ1-1
CDR3nt: TGTGCCAGCAGCCGGTTGGAGGGATTAACTGAAGCTTTCTTT
CDR3aa: CASSRLEGLTEAFF

v_gene: TRBV5-4
d_gene: NA
abundance: NA
j_gene: TRBJ2-7
CDR3nt: TGTGCCAGCAGCTTCAGATCGGCCGGTGACGAGCAGTACTTC
CDR3aa: CASSFRSAGDEQYF

v_gene: TRBV5-4
d_gene: TRBD1
abundance: NA
j_gene: TRBJ2-7
CDR3nt: TGTGCCAGCAGCTCCCGGGACAGGGGCTACGAGCAGTACTTC
CDR3aa: CASSSRDRGYEQYF

v_gene: TRBV6-2/TRBV6-3
d_gene: NA
abundance: NA
j_gene: TRBJ2-7
CDR3nt: TGTGCCAGCCTCTCGGTCCACGAGCAGTACTTC
CDR3aa: CASLSVHEQYF

v_gene: TRBV20-1
d_gene: NA
abundance: NA
j_gene: TRBJ2-3
CDR3nt: TGCAGTGCCGTTTACAGGGTCACAGATACGCAGTATTTT
CDR3aa: CSAVYRVTDTQYF

v_gene: TRBV29-1
d_gene: TRBD1
abundance: NA
j_gene: TRBJ1-5
CDR3nt: TGCAGCGTCGCCGGGGACAGAAGTAATCAGCCCCAGCATTTT
CDR3aa: CSVAGDRSNQPQHF

v_gene: TRBV4-3
d_gene: NA
abundance: NA
j_gene: TRBJ1-2
CDR3nt: TGCGCCAGCAGCGGCCCAGGGGAGGGCTACACCTTC
CDR3aa: CASSGPGEGYTF

v_gene: TRBV7-9
d_gene: NA
abundance: NA
j_gene: TRBJ1-2
CDR3nt: TGTGCCAGCAGCTTACTCGGAGGCACAGCTAACTATGGCTACACCTTC
CDR3aa: CASSLLGGTANYGYTF

v_gene: TRBV9
d_gene: TRBD1
abundance: NA
j_gene: TRBJ1-2
CDR3nt: TGTGCCAGCAGCCCAACAGGGGGTGGCTACACCTTC
CDR3aa: CASSPTGGGYTF

v_gene: TRBV14
d_gene: TRBD2
abundance: NA
j_gene: TRBJ2-7
CDR3nt: TGTGCCAGCAGCCATCGACCGGGACTAGCGGGGGGCCAACAGTACTTC
CDR3aa: CASSHRPGLAGGQQYF

v_gene: TRBV9
d_gene: TRBD1
abundance: NA
j_gene: TRBJ2-3
CDR3nt: TGTGCCAGCAGCGTGCAGGGGGCAGATACGCAGTATTTT
CDR3aa: CASSVQGADTQYF

v_gene: TRBV6-5
d_gene: TRBD1
abundance: NA
j_gene: TRBJ1-3
CDR3nt: TGTGCCAGCAGCTACGGACAGGCCGAAGGGAACACCATATATTTT
CDR3aa: CASSYGQAEGNTIYF

v_gene: TRBV29-1
d_gene: TRBD1
abundance: NA
j_gene: TRBJ2-7
CDR3nt: TGCAGCGTTCACTTCCCAGGGGGTTACGAGCAGTACTTC
CDR3aa: CSVHFPGGYEQYF

v_gene: TRBV7-3
d_gene: NA
abundance: once
j_gene: TRBJ2-3
CDR3nt: TGTGCCAGCAGCGCCACAGGTCCAGATACGCAGTATTTT
CDR3aa: CASSATGPDTQYF

v_gene: TRBV28
d_gene: NA
abundance: NA
j_gene: TRBJ1-6
CDR3nt: TGTGCCAGCAGCCGCGGGATTCTAAATTCACCCCTCCACTTT
CDR3aa: CASSRGILNSPLHF

v_gene: TRBV2
d_gene: TRBD2
abundance: NA
j_gene: TRBJ2-1
CDR3nt: TGTGCCAGCAGTGAACTAGCGGTCTACAATGAGCAGTTCTTC
CDR3aa: CASSELAVYNEQFF

v_gene: TRBV18
d_gene: NA
abundance: NA
j_gene: TRBJ1-5
CDR3nt: TGTGCCAGCTCACAGGGCAATCAGCCCCAGCATTTT
CDR3aa: CASSQGNQPQHF

v_gene: TRBV12-3/TRBV12-4
d_gene: NA
abundance: once
j_gene: TRBJ1-3
CDR3nt: TGTGCCAGCAGCCCGGACGGCTCTGGAAACACCATATATTTT
CDR3aa: CASSPDGSGNTIYF

v_gene: TRBV15
d_gene: NA
abundance: NA
j_gene: TRBJ2-7
CDR3nt: TGTGCCACCAGCAGTCCAGGGGGGTCCTCCTACGAGCAGTACTTC
CDR3aa: CATSSPGGSSYEQYF

v_gene: TRBV20-1
d_gene: TRBD2
abundance: few
j_gene: TRBJ2-7
CDR3nt: TGCAGTGTTGGAGGGACTAGCGGGAACTACGAGCAGTACTTC
CDR3aa: CSVGGTSGNYEQYF

v_gene: TRBV6-5
d_gene: NA
abundance: NA
j_gene: TRBJ2-6
CDR3nt: TGTGCCAGCAGTTACGAGAGCTCTGGGGCCAACGTCCTGACTTTC
CDR3aa: CASSYESSGANVLTF

v_gene: TRBV29-1
d_gene: NA
abundance: NA
j_gene: TRBJ2-7
CDR3nt: TGCAGCGTTGAGGGATACAGCTACGAGCAGTACTTC
CDR3aa: CSVEGYSYEQYF

v_gene: TRBV27
d_gene: TRBD1
abundance: NA
j_gene: TRBJ2-7
CDR3nt: TGTGCCAGCTGGGGACAGGGGAGGTACGAGCAGTACTTC
CDR3aa: CASWGQGRYEQYF

v_gene: TRBV6-6
d_gene: NA
abundance: NA
j_gene: TRBJ2-7
CDR3nt: TGTGCCAGCAGCAAAGACCCAAACTACGAGCAGTACTTC
CDR3aa: CASSKDPNYEQYF

v_gene: TRBV12-3/TRBV12-4
d_gene: NA
abundance: NA
j_gene: TRBJ1-1
CDR3nt: TGTGCCAGCAGTCCCGACGACAGGTTGAACACTGAAGCTTTCTTT
CDR3aa: CASSPDDRLNTEAFF

v_gene: TRBV7-8
d_gene: TRBD2
abundance: NA
j_gene: TRBJ2-5
CDR3nt: TGTGCCAGCAGCTTAGTGGTCACTAGCGGGAAGACCCAGTACTTC
CDR3aa: CASSLVVTSGKTQYF

v_gene: TRBV6-2/TRBV6-3
d_gene: TRBD2
abundance: NA
j_gene: TRBJ2-3
CDR3nt: TGTGCCAGCACCCTTAGCGGGCCGTCACGCCATACGCAGTATTTT
CDR3aa: CASTLSGPSRHTQYF

v_gene: TRBV20-1
d_gene: NA
abundance: NA
j_gene: TRBJ2-7
CDR3nt: TGCAGTGCTAGGGGACCCTCCTACGAGCAGTACTTC
CDR3aa: CSARGPSYEQYF

v_gene: TRBV6-5
d_gene: NA
abundance: NA
j_gene: TRBJ2-3
CDR3nt: TGTGCCAGCAGTTACTCGGGGCAGGGTACTGGCACAGATACGCAGTATTTT
CDR3aa: CASSYSGQGTGTDTQYF

v_gene: TRBV9
d_gene: TRBD1
abundance: NA
j_gene: TRBJ1-6
CDR3nt: TGTGCCAGCAGCGCTGCGGGACAGGGCACACCCCTCCACTTT
CDR3aa: CASSAAGQGTPLHF

v_gene: TRBV6-2/TRBV6-3
d_gene: TRBD2
abundance: NA
j_gene: TRBJ2-4
CDR3nt: TGTGCCAGCAGACACGCCCTGAGCGGGGGAGGTAACATTCAGTACTTC
CDR3aa: CASRHALSGGGNIQYF

v_gene: TRBV20-1
d_gene: NA
abundance: NA
j_gene: TRBJ1-5
CDR3nt: TGCAGTGCTAGAGACGATACAGGATCTGCTAATCAGCCCCAGCATTTT
CDR3aa: CSARDDTGSANQPQHF

v_gene: TRBV7-3
d_gene: TRBD2
abundance: NA
j_gene: TRBJ2-1
CDR3nt: TGTGCCAGCAGCTTAAGGGGGACTAGCGGTTACAATGAGCAGTTCTTC
CDR3aa: CASSLRGTSGYNEQFF

v_gene: TRBV6-1
d_gene: NA
abundance: NA
j_gene: TRBJ2-1
CDR3nt: TGTGCCAGCAGCCGGGGTTTTGAGCAGTTCTTC
CDR3aa: CASSRGFEQFF

v_gene: TRBV4-3
d_gene: TRBD1
abundance: once
j_gene: TRBJ2-7
CDR3nt: TGCGCCAGCAGCCAAGGGACCGGGACAGGGTACTACGAGCAGTACTTC
CDR3aa: CASSQGTGTGYYEQYF

v_gene: TRBV10-3
d_gene: TRBD1
abundance: NA
j_gene: TRBJ2-7
CDR3nt: TGTGCCATCAGCGCCGGACAGGGGACAACCTACGAGCAGTACTTC
CDR3aa: CAISAGQGTTYEQYF

v_gene: TRBV20-1
d_gene: NA
abundance: NA
j_gene: TRBJ1-2
CDR3nt: TGCAGTGCTCGCCCTTTTCGGGAGGGGGGGGCTAACTATGGCTACACCTTC
CDR3aa: CSARPFREGGANYGYTF

v_gene: TRBV2
d_gene: NA
abundance: NA
j_gene: TRBJ2-1
CDR3nt: TGTGCCAGCAGTGAGGGGAGCTCCTACAATGAGCAGTTCTTC
CDR3aa: CASSEGSSYNEQFF